A single sample gave rise to the 27 T cell receptor beta chains below, sequenced in a study of cytomegalovirus exposure and HLA in healthy donors. Vbeta (60) and Jbeta (13) primers were used in the PCR. Repertoires were generated with immunoSEQ multiplex PCR, while TCRdb's copy carries only in-frame clones and drops some. The sample has fewer than 140,000 clones, more than 60% seen once. The sample was PBMCs. These receptors all stem from a man aged 40-50 years in good health and CMV-seronegative.

J is TRBJ1-1 and V is TRBV5-1, with 9 bases that match TRBD1. The germline V gene has CDR1 SGHRS and CDR2 YFSETQ. The junction had 18 bases not matched to a gene; V was cut back by 4 bases and J by 5 bases. The CDR3 covers 18 residues. CDR3 DNA: TGCGCCAGCAGCCCGGGGGGTGGACAGGGGATGTCGTGGACTGAAGCTTTCTTT. Translating gives CASSPGGGQGMSWTEAFF.

The gene calls are TRBV15 and TRBJ1-4, with D perhaps TRBD1 (6 bases). The CDR3 spans 17 residues. Trimming shortened V by 4 bases and J by 4 bases, and 19 bases separated the two germline ends. Germline V lookup: CDR1 LNHNV, CDR2 YYDKDF (reference sequence). The CDR3 protein is CATSNPRSGAVNEKLFF. CDR3 DNA sequence: TGTGCCACCAGCAATCCGCGCTCAGGGGCCGTTAATGAAAAACTGTTTTTT.

This CDR3 is CASSHREGGNQPQHF. In DNA form, the CDR3 reads TGCGCCAGCAGTCACAGGGAGGGCGGCAATCAGCCCCAGCATTTT. The rearrangement uses TRBV4-1 and TRBJ1-5; tentatively, D is TRBD1 (6 bases). Trimming shortened V by 6 bases and J by 2 bases, and 14 bases separated the two germline ends. The CDR3 contains 15 residues. CDR1 is MGHRA and CDR2 is YSYEKL in the germline V gene.

This clone occurred a few times. The genes are TRBV4-1 and TRBJ2-7; 8 nucleotides agree with TRBD1. CDR3 length: 14 amino acids. Germline values: CDR1 MGHRA, CDR2 YSYEKL. V lost 2 bases to trimming and J lost 2 bases; unmatched junction nucleotides: 2. DNA of the CDR3: TGCGCCAGCAGCCAATACAGGGGGGCCTACGAGCAGTACTTC. This translates into CASSQYRGAYEQYF.

This rearrangement joins TRBV27 to TRBJ1-4, with TRBD1 as a possible D gene (6 bases). Germline CDR1 and CDR2: MNHEY and SMNVEV (reference sequence). Trimming stripped 5 bases from V and 8 bases from J, with 15 bases between. The length of the CDR3 is 14 residues. CDR3: CASSSLGGEEKLFF. Written as DNA, the CDR3 is TGTGCCAGCAGTAGCTTAGGGGGAGAAGAAAAACTGTTTTTT.

A few counts support this clone. The chain employs TRBV5-1 and TRBJ2-7, with 8 bases matching TRBD1. This CDR3 contains 15 residues. V shed 6 bases and J 4 bases; nucleotides not matched to a gene: 12. Looked up from germline, CDR1 is SGHRS and CDR2 is YFSETQ. The CDR3 reads CASKVSMDREYEQYF. The CDR3 region has the DNA TGCGCCAGCAAAGTATCGATGGACAGGGAATACGAGCAGTACTTC.

The chain links TRBV18 to TRBJ1-2; 7 bases agree with TRBD1. Germline CDR1 is KGHSH and CDR2 is LQKENI. The CDR3 contains 15 residues. The trim removed 5 bases at V and 5 bases at J, leaving 11 bases unmatched. The CDR3 DNA is TGTGCCAGCTCAACTCAGGGGGAAAGGAGTTATGGCTACACCTTC. This codes for CASSTQGERSYGYTF.

The chain couples TRBV9 to TRBJ2-5; 7 bases align to TRBD1. The CDR3 is 15 amino acids. V trimming: 3 bases; J trimming: 5 bases; junction bases outside the gene matches: 10. CDR1 and CDR2 from the germline V gene are SGDLS and YYNGEE. The CDR3 sequence: CASSAQGQARETQYF. In nucleotides, the CDR3 is TGTGCCAGCAGCGCTCAAGGACAGGCCCGCGAGACCCAGTACTTC.

In nucleotides, the CDR3 is TGTGCCAGTACGCCGGGGATCTTCTCTGGGGCCAACGTCCTGACTTTC. It specifies CASTPGIFSGANVLTF. The chain uses TRBV19 and TRBJ2-6, with D perhaps TRBD2 (5 bases). Per the germline V gene, CDR1 is LNHDA and CDR2 is SQIVND (reference sequence). CDR3 length equals 16 residues. V lost 7 bases, J lost 0 bases, and 13 bases lay in between.

This chain links TRBV11-3 with TRBJ2-2; maybe TRBD2 (6 bases). V was pared by 5 bases and J by 1 base, with 17 bases between. The CDR3 is 17 amino acids. Germline loops: CDR1 SGHNT, CDR2 YENEEA. The CDR3, as DNA: TGTGCCAGCAGCCCAACTCCTCTCGGGAGGAACACCGGGGAGCTGTTTTTT. It yields the protein CASSPTPLGRNTGELFF.

The V and J genes are TRBV27 and TRBJ2-7; weak D call: TRBD1 (6 bases). Trimming pared 5 bases from V and 5 bases from J, leaving 22 bases between. The CDR3 consists of 16 residues. Germline V gene lookup returns CDR1 MNHEY and CDR2 SMNVEV (reference sequence). For the CDR3, the DNA is TGTGCCAGCAGTCCAGGGGCTGGCTTCTTCCAGCACGAGCAGTACTTC. Translated, it gives CASSPGAGFFQHEQYF.

This rearrangement joins TRBV5-6 to TRBJ2-3, with 7 nucleotides matching TRBD2. J gave up 6 bases and V 4 bases, and 14 bases lay outside the gene matches. The V gene's germline CDR1 is SGHDT and CDR2 YYEEEE. The CDR3 runs to 16 residues. This CDR3 reads CASSGRDLRLFDTQYF. The CDR3 DNA sequence: TGTGCCAGCAGCGGGAGGGACCTGAGACTTTTTGATACGCAGTATTTT.

This clone was detected only a few times. This chain joins TRBV7-2 and TRBJ2-5, with 9 bases identical to TRBD1. The closer fit of TRBJ2-7 to the DNA end suggests the J call may be wrong. CDR3 length: 14 residues. Germline CDR1 is SGHTA and CDR2 is FQGNSA. In DNA, the CDR3 is TGTGCCAGCAGCTCCTACAGGGGGCCCTACGAGCAGTACTTC. Translating gives CASSSYRGPYEQYF.

The chain has TRBV5-4 and TRBJ2-5, with unresolved D. Germline lookup yields CDR1 SGHNT and CDR2 YYREEE (reference sequence). The length of the CDR3 is 15 residues. V was trimmed by 6 bases and J by 1 base, leaving 16 bases between them. CDR3 region: CASTADFQTQETQYF. CDR3 bases: TGTGCCAGCACCGCCGACTTCCAGACCCAAGAGACCCAGTACTTC.

This clone showed up just once. The V call is TRBV5-5, the J call TRBJ1-3, with a possible D match to TRBD1 (5 bases). V dropped 4 bases and J dropped 0 bases, with 11 bases sitting between them. Germline V CDR1 and CDR2: SGHKS, YYEKEE (reference sequence). This CDR3 comprises 15 residues. The CDR3 region has the DNA TGTGCCAGCAGCCCGCGGGGGGGCTCTGGAAACACCATATATTTT. This codes for CASSPRGGSGNTIYF.

V and J are TRBV14 and TRBJ2-1; D not certain. V lost 4 bases to trimming and J lost 8 bases, with 9 bases between them. Germline V gives CDR1 SGHDN, CDR2 FVKESK. The CDR3 contains 12 residues. The CDR3 DNA reads TGTGCCAGCAGCCTGCTCCGGGATGAGCAGTTCTTC. It translates to CASSLLRDEQFF.

V is TRBV9 and J is TRBJ2-7; weak D call: TRBD1 (6 bases). Looked up from germline, CDR1 is SGDLS and CDR2 is YYNGEE. The CDR3 runs to 13 residues. V was shortened by 3 bases and J by 3 bases, with 10 bases between the two germline ends. The CDR3 loop reads CASSAEDSYEQYF. The CDR3 bases are TGTGCCAGCAGCGCCGAGGACAGCTACGAGCAGTACTTC.

The chain uses TRBV5-6 and TRBJ2-7; D gene unclear. The CDR3 totals 15 residues. Per germline, CDR1 SGHDT and CDR2 YYEEEE. The V and J ends lost 4 bases and 5 bases respectively, with 19 bases between them. DNA of the CDR3: TGTGCCAGCAGCCTCGAAAGAGGCTCCCACCACGAGCAGTACTTC. It translates to CASSLERGSHHEQYF.

The genes are TRBV2 and TRBJ1-5; 8 positions agree with TRBD1. The length of the CDR3 is 14 residues. V lost 5 bases and J lost 5; bases outside the gene matches: 5. CDR1 and CDR2 from the germline V gene are SNHLY and FYNNEI. Here the CDR3 DNA reads TGTGCCAGCAGTAGACAGGGGCGGTATCAGCCCCAGCATTTT. This sequence encodes CASSRQGRYQPQHF.

This clone was recorded a few times. The V and J genes are TRBV2 and TRBJ1-1; 7 bases are shared with TRBD1. CDR3 length: 14 residues. Unmatched junction bases numbered 9, after V lost 4 bases and J lost 7 bases. Germline loops: CDR1 SNHLY, CDR2 FYNNEI. CDR3 sequence reads: CASSGGQPTREAFF. In DNA form, the CDR3 reads TGTGCCAGCAGTGGGGGACAGCCGACACGTGAAGCTTTCTTT.

This clone was detected a few times. The chain combines TRBV5-4 with TRBJ1-2, with a weak D call TRBD1 (5 bases). Trimming shortened V by 3 bases and J by 6 bases, and 15 bases separated the two germline ends. The CDR3 loop spans 14 amino acids. The germline V gene has CDR1 SGHNT and CDR2 YYREEE (reference sequence). The CDR3 DNA sequence: TGTGCCAGCAGCTCATCTCAGGGTAGAGATGGCTACACCTTC. It encodes CASSSSQGRDGYTF.

V and J are TRBV7-9 and TRBJ1-2, with 7 nucleotides matching TRBD1. The CDR3 is 14 residues long. Looked up from germline, CDR1 is SEHNR and CDR2 is FQNEAQ (reference sequence). After removal of 1 base from V and 4 bases from J, the junction contained 3 bases not matched to a gene. In nucleotides, the CDR3 is TGTGCCAGCAGCTTAGGGGACAGCTCCTATGGCTACACCTTC. Its translation: CASSLGDSSYGYTF.

This rearrangement joins TRBV25-1 to TRBJ1-2; possible D gene TRBD1, 5 bases. V dropped 4 bases and J dropped 8 bases, with 23 bases sitting between them. Germline V gene data show CDR1 as MGHDK and CDR2 as SYGVNS. The CDR3 extends over 16 amino acids. The CDR3 nucleotides are TGTGCCAGCAGTGTCCTTGGGCGGCGGGGCGAGAGGGGCTACACCTTC. This sequence encodes CASSVLGRRGERGYTF.

This rearrangement joins TRBV7-6 to TRBJ1-1; D gene ambiguous. Germline CDR1 is SGHVS and CDR2 is FNYEAQ. Trimming stripped 5 bases from V and 3 bases from J, with 19 bases between. The CDR3 has 16 residues. The CDR3 bases are TGTGCCAGCAGCCTTACCCCCCTCCCCCAGGACACTGAAGCTTTCTTT. Protein: CASSLTPLPQDTEAFF.

The gene calls are TRBV9 and TRBJ1-5, with 9 bases aligning to TRBD1. The junction had 11 bases not matched to a gene; V was cut back by 3 bases and J by 7 bases. Germline CDR1 is SGDLS and CDR2 is YYNGEE. The CDR3 has 16 amino acids. DNA for the CDR3: TGTGCCAGCAGCGCCCGAGGGGGGACAGGGCCCCAGCCCCAGCATTTT. Translated, it gives CASSARGGTGPQPQHF.

The V call is TRBV14, the J call TRBJ1-1; 9 positions match TRBD1. The CDR3 length is 14 residues. Germline lookup yields CDR1 SGHDN and CDR2 FVKESK. The junction had 3 bases not matched to a gene; V was cut back by 4 bases and J by 3 bases. Here the CDR3 DNA reads TGTGCCAGCAGCCGACGGACAGGGGACACTGAAGCTTTCTTT. Its translation is CASSRRTGDTEAFF.

V usage is TRBV5-1 and J usage is TRBJ1-4; D may be TRBD1 (5 bases). The V end lost 3 bases, the J end lost 5 bases, and 14 bases lay between the germline ends. Germline CDR1 and CDR2: SGHRS and YFSETQ. The CDR3 spans 15 residues. The CDR3 loop reads CASSSAGPTNEKLFF. For the CDR3, the DNA is TGCGCCAGCAGCTCAGCGGGACCGACGAATGAAAAACTGTTTTTT.